This passage covers 26 T cell receptor delta chains from one sample sequenced in a study of gamma delta lymphoproliferative disorders and STAT genes. TCRdb redid clone calling on the multiplex PCR reads using CATT. The sample includes about 690 delta-chain clones, around 5.5% of them seen just once. Sequencing used genomic DNA taken from PBMCs of patients and controls. Sample: blood. The receptors were gathered from a human donor with gamma-delta T-cell large granular lymphocyte leukemia.

For this clone: The protein in TCRdb stems from a much larger clone and differs at residue 4 from this DNA's translation, likely a read error; here the protein is translated from the DNA. V is TRDV2 and J is TRDJ1; 13 nucleotides agree with TRDD3. CDR1 is GEAIGNYY, CDR2 EKD, per germline. The ends lost 5 bases at V and 3 bases at J; junction bases unmatched: 14. This CDR3 spans 18 amino acids. The CDR3 DNA sequence: TGTGCCTGTGGCACACTCTCTACTGGGGGATACGACGCCGATAAACTCATCTTT. Translated, it gives CACGTLSTGGYDADKLIF.

This clone is classed as medium-sized. Other nucleotide sequences in the sample specify the same CDR3. The chain is built from TRDV2 and TRDJ1; D call uncertain. V was trimmed by 0 bases and J by 0 bases, leaving 19 bases between them. Germline CDR1 is GEAIGNYY and CDR2 is EKD. The CDR3 consists of 18 residues. The chain's CDR3 is CACDTIAYGTPYTDKLIF. The CDR3 nucleotides read TGTGCCTGTGACACCATAGCATATGGGACCCCGTACACCGATAAACTCATCTTT.

This clone occurred many times. One base separates it from a far larger clone, so it is likely a read error. V usage is TRDV2 and J usage is TRDJ3; 13 bases match TRDD3. This CDR3 has 20 residues. CDR1 and CDR2 from the germline V gene are GEAIGNYY and EKD. The CDR3 reads CARDTVRTGGYAWDTRQMFF. CDR3 in DNA: TGTGCCCGTGACACCGTTCGGACTGGGGGATACGCCTGGGACACCCGACAGATGTTTTTC.

With regard to this clone: TCRdb's entry gives the protein of a much larger clone, which mismatches this DNA's translation at residue 3, likely from a read error; the protein reported here is translated from the DNA. This sequence joins TRDV2 and TRDJ1, with 13 bases identical to TRDD3. From germline, CDR1 is GEAIGNYY and CDR2 EKD. CDR3 length: 18 residues. The DNA of the CDR3 is TGTGCCCGTGACACCCTTACTGGGGGATACGGCGGGACCGATAAACTCATCTTT. Protein product: CARDTLTGGYGGTDKLIF.

This clone has a handful of counts. A far bigger clonotype differs at one base, so this is likely a read error. Other DNA sequences from this sample encode an identical CDR3 as well. The J gene is TRDJ1, the V gene TRDV2, with TRDD3 identical over 11 bases. Germline V lookup: CDR1 GEAIGNYY, CDR2 EKD. The CDR3 runs to 16 residues. The CDR3 here is CACENGGYGWADKLIF. The CDR3 DNA reads as TGTGCTTGTGAGAATGGGGGATACGGGTGGGCCGATAAACTCATCTTT.

About this clone: The likely explanation is a read error, given a far larger clone one base away. The V and J genes are TRDV2 and TRDJ1; TRDD3 is a possible D gene (5 bases). This CDR3 region has 17 residues. V was pared by 0 bases and J by 4 bases, with 20 bases between. CDR1 is GEAIGNYY, CDR2 EKD, per germline. In nucleotides, the CDR3 is TGTGCCTGTGACACCGCGGGGACACGAGGAAGAAACGATAAACTCATCTTT. Translating gives CACDTAGTRGRNDKLIF.

To note about this clone: Only one base separates this from a far larger clonotype, so it likely reflects a read error. The V gene is TRDV2, the J gene TRDJ1; TRDD3 is a possible D gene (6 bases). CDR1 is GEAIGNYY and CDR2 is EKD in the germline V gene. The CDR3 is 16 residues long. V was cut by 0 bases and J by 1 base, with 14 bases left in between. CDR3 amino acids: CACDTLGGTRTDKLIF. The CDR3 DNA reads as TGTGCCTGTGACACCTTGGGGGGTACGCGCACCGATAAACTCATCTTT.

This clone was recorded a few times. It is likely a read error: a sequence one base away is far more abundant. This same CDR3 is encoded by further DNA sequences in the sample. J is TRDJ1 and V is TRDV2; D not certain. The CDR3 consists of 18 residues. Germline V gene data show CDR1 as GEAIGNYY and CDR2 as EKD. In nucleotides, the CDR3 is TGCGCCTGTGACACCATAGCATATGGGACCCCGTACACCGATAAACTCATCTTT. This codes for CACDTIAYGTPYTDKLIF.

On this clone itself: The likely explanation is a read error, given a far larger clone one base away. The same CDR3 is also encoded by other DNA sequences in this sample. This chain joins TRDV2 and TRDJ1, with D tentatively TRDD3 (6 bases). The CDR3 extends over 14 amino acids. The V and J ends lost 6 bases and 3 bases respectively, with 16 bases between them. Germline values: CDR1 GEAIGNYY, CDR2 EKD. This CDR3 reads CACNSLGIPDKLIF. Written as DNA, the CDR3 is TGTGCCTGTAACTCGCTGGGGATTCCCGATAAACTCATCTTT.

As concerns this clone: A far larger clone is only one base removed, so a read error is likely. The sample carries other DNA sequences with the same CDR3. This chain links TRDV2 with TRDJ1; 7 bases are a match to TRDD3. CDR1 and CDR2 from the germline V gene are GEAIGNYY and EKD. Trimming at V came to 2 bases and at J to 0 bases, leaving 8 bases not matched to a gene. CDR3 length: 16 amino acids. CDR3 sequence (DNA): TGTGCCTGTGACAAATTGGGGGACAGGTACACCGATAAACTCATCTTT. This sequence encodes CACDKLGDRYTDKLIF.

In this sample, this clone turned up a few times. TCRdb has a much larger clone's protein, which differs at residue 7 from the translation of this DNA, likely because of a read error; what is shown is the protein translated from the DNA. The rearrangement uses TRDV2 and TRDJ1; D is unclear. Germline CDR1 and CDR2: GEAIGNYY and EKD. This CDR3 is 14 amino acids long. Trimming removed 6 bases from V and 3 bases from J, with 16 bases in between. The CDR3 is CACNSLWIPDKLIF. The CDR3 nucleotides read TGTGCCTGTAACTCGCTGTGGATCCCCGATAAACTCATCTTT.

The sample holds many counts of this clone. The protein that TCRdb holds for this DNA derives from a much larger clone and differs from the translated DNA at residue 3, which likely indicates a read error; the protein shown here is translated from the DNA. The chain links TRDV2 to TRDJ1, with D possibly matching TRDD3 (6 bases). The CDR3 length is 14 residues. The germline V gene encodes CDR1 GEAIGNYY and CDR2 EKD. The germline V and J ends were trimmed by 9 bases and 3 bases, with 19 bases remaining between them. In nucleotides, the CDR3 is TGTGCCCGTAACTCGCTGGGGATCCCCGATAAACTCATCTTT. It yields the protein CARNSLGIPDKLIF.

This clone was picked up a small number of times. No DNA is shown, since the ends of the CDR3 on it are uncertain; the CDR3 is the one TCRdb lists. The chain employs TRAV29/DV5 and TRDJ1; TRDD3 is the table's D call, not checked against the DNA. Germline lookup yields CDR1 NSMFDY and CDR2 ISSIKDK. The CDR3 has 22 amino acids, counting both end residues. The CDR3 reads CSVLLCRPPVGGGLVFTDKLIF.

A word on this clone: A far more abundant clone sits one base away, making this likely a read error. Other DNA sequences in the sample encode the same CDR3. The rearrangement uses TRDV2 and TRDJ1, with D maybe TRDD3 (5 bases). CDR1 and CDR2 from the germline V gene are GEAIGNYY and EKD. This CDR3 is built from 14 residues. DNA of the CDR3: TGTGCCTGTGACGCCCTGCGGGGGTCCGATAAGCTCATCTTT. Protein: CACDALRGSDKLIF.

This clone was detected a few times. TCRdb pairs this DNA with a much larger clone's protein that differs at residue 7, likely a read error; the protein shown was translated from the DNA. The chain links TRDV2 to TRDJ1, with 11 bases identical to TRDD3. CDR1 and CDR2 from the germline V gene are GEAIGNYY and EKD. CDR3 length equals 18 residues. The V gene end was trimmed by 0 bases and the J gene end by 2 bases; junction bases not matched to a gene: 10. The CDR3 loop reads CACDTLIGGYGGTDKLIF. CDR3 DNA sequence: TGTGCCTGTGACACCCTTATTGGGGGATACGGCGGGACCGATAAACTCATCTTT.

This clone is medium-sized by share. With a far larger clone one base away, a read error is the likely cause. The chain recombines TRDV2 with TRDJ3; 8 positions agree with TRDD3. This CDR3 comprises 18 residues. The junction had 6 bases not matched to a gene; V was cut back by 3 bases and J by 0 bases. Germline V CDR1 and CDR2: GEAIGNYY, EKD. This CDR3 reads CACDSTGGISWDTRQMFF. CDR3 nucleotide sequence: TGTGCCTGTGACTCTACTGGGGGGATCTCCTGGGACACCCGACAGATGTTTTTC.

The table lists this clone with a few counts. TCRdb assigns this DNA the protein of a much larger clone, which departs from its translation at residue 17; this likely reflects a read error, and the protein shown comes from translating the DNA. The gene calls are TRDV2 and TRDJ1, with 8 bases that match TRDD3. Per germline, CDR1 GEAIGNYY and CDR2 EKD. The CDR3 has 18 residues. CDR3 in DNA: TGTGCCTGTGACCAGCTACTGGGGGCGAAAACGTACACCGATAAACTCACCTTT. It translates to CACDQLLGAKTYTDKLTF.

This clone came up a few times. This chain uses TRDV2 with TRDJ1; TRDD3 matches at 13 bases. Trimming at V came to 0 bases and at J to 3 bases, leaving 9 bases not matched to a gene. The CDR3 spans 18 residues. Per the germline V gene, CDR1 is GEAIGNYY and CDR2 is EKD. CDR3 sequence (DNA): TGTGCCTGTGACACCGTTCGGACTGGGGGATACGACGCCGATAAACTCATCTTT. Protein product: CACDTVRTGGYDADKLIF.

About this clone itself: The protein in TCRdb stems from a much larger clone and differs at residue 9 from this DNA's translation, likely a read error; here the protein is translated from the DNA. This sample includes further DNA sequences coding for the same CDR3. This chain joins TRDV2 and TRDJ1; tentatively, D is TRDD3 (5 bases). Germline V gene sequence: CDR1 GEAIGNYY, CDR2 EKD. The CDR3 covers 14 residues. CDR3 DNA sequence: TGCGCCTGTGACACCGTATCATACGCCGATAAACTCATCTTT. Translated, it gives CACDTVSYADKLIF.

This clone was seen at least ten times. The V gene is TRDV2, the J gene TRDJ3, with TRDD3 matching over 13 bases. Germline trimming cut 0 bases from V and 2 bases from J; bases unmatched to any gene: 3. The germline V gene encodes CDR1 GEAIGNYY and CDR2 EKD. This CDR3 is built from 19 residues. CDR3 nucleotides: TGTGCCTGTGACACCCTTACTGGGGGATACGCCTGGGACACCCGACAGATGTTTTTC. Protein product: CACDTLTGGYAWDTRQMFF.

As regards this clone: TCRdb attributes to this sequence the protein of a much larger clone, which differs from the DNA translation at residue 3; a read error is likely, and the protein displayed is translated from the DNA. This chain joins TRDV2 and TRDJ1; D is undetermined. From germline, CDR1 is GEAIGNYY and CDR2 EKD. The CDR3 runs 14 residues. The CDR3 region has the DNA TGTGCCAGTGACACCGTATCATACACCGATAAACTCATCTTT. Residues: CASDTVSYTDKLIF.

This clone has at least ten counts. With a far larger clone one base away, a read error is the likely cause. Other DNA sequences within the sample encode an identical CDR3. This chain uses TRDV2 with TRDJ1; 8 nucleotides match TRDD3. The CDR3 length is 16 residues. Per germline, CDR1 GEAIGNYY and CDR2 EKD. CDR3 nucleotide sequence: TGTGCCTGTGACACCGTGAACTGGGGGTCGAGCGATAAATTCATCTTT. It is translated as CACDTVNWGSSDKFIF.

Details on this clone: The protein TCRdb gives is from a much larger clone and does not agree with this DNA's translation at residue 6, likely a read error; the protein shown here comes from the DNA. This chain uses TRDV2 with TRDJ1; the match to TRDD3 covers 13 bases. This CDR3 has 19 residues. Looked up from germline, CDR1 is GEAIGNYY and CDR2 is EKD. Trimming at V came to 0 bases and at J to 3 bases, leaving 12 bases not matched to a gene. CDR3 DNA: TGTGCCTGTGACACCATCACTGGGGGATACGGAAAAGGGGCCGATAAACTCATCTTT. Translating gives CACDTITGGYGKGADKLIF.

In this sample, this clone is medium-sized. Since a far larger clone is one base different, this is likely a read error. The chain uses TRDV2 and TRDJ1; 10 nucleotides match TRDD3. This CDR3 region has 14 residues. After removal of 5 bases from V and 4 bases from J, the junction contained 6 bases not matched to a gene. The germline gives CDR1 GEAIGNYY, CDR2 EKD. In DNA form, the CDR3 reads TGTGCCTGTGGCCTACTGGGGGATGGCGATAAACTCATCTTT. This gives the protein CACGLLGDGDKLIF.

This clone rates as medium-sized (0.01 to 0.1%). Only one base separates this from a far larger clonotype, so it likely reflects a read error. CDR3 region: CACDTVEGWGVQAGDKLIF. CDR3 DNA: TGTGCCTGTGACACCGTAGAGGGATGGGGGGTACAGGCGGGCGATAAACTCATCTTT. V and J are TRDV2 and TRDJ1; perhaps TRDD3 as D (6 bases). CDR1 is GEAIGNYY, CDR2 EKD, per germline. V dropped 0 bases and J dropped 4 bases, with 26 bases sitting between them. The CDR3 is 19 residues long.

This clone was seen only a few times. TCRdb attributes to this sequence the protein of a much larger clone, which differs from the DNA translation at residue 5; a read error is likely, and the protein displayed is translated from the DNA. V and J are TRDV2 and TRDJ1, with 13 nucleotides matching TRDD3. Germline V gene data show CDR1 as GEAIGNYY and CDR2 as EKD. This CDR3 is built from 19 residues. The junction had 14 bases not matched to a gene; V was cut back by 2 bases and J by 3 bases. The chain's CDR3 is CACDKITGGYAKGSDKLIF. CDR3 in DNA: TGTGCCTGTGACAAGATTACTGGGGGATACGCTAAGGGGTCCGATAAACTCATCTTT.